The 22 T cell receptor beta chains given below trace back to one sample, sequenced in a study of neurological immune-mediated disorders. Specified time point: technical triplicate 2. TCRdb re-called the 5' RACE reads through MiXCR, storing one row per CDR3 protein. This sample has more than 55,000 distinct CDR3 sequences, with 24% found just once. The specimen was PBMCs. The receptors derive from a man in his sixties with HTLV-1-associated myelopathy (HAM/TSP).

There are many counts of this clonotype. The genes are TRBV5-1 and TRBJ2-7; perhaps TRBD2 as D (6 bases). The CDR3 is 14 amino acids. Deletions cut 3 bases from V and 2 bases from J, with 12 bases between. Germline V CDR1 and CDR2: SGHRS, YFSETQ. CDR3 loop: CASSSGSRPYEQYF. CDR3 bases: TGCGCCAGCAGCTCCGGGAGCCGCCCCTACGAGCAGTACTTC.

This clonotype was seen many times. The chain has TRBV10-3 and TRBJ2-3; D perhaps matches TRBD2 (6 bases). Germline V lookup: CDR1 ENHRY, CDR2 SYGVKD. The V gene lost 10 bases and the J gene lost 4 bases, with 9 bases spanning the gap. This CDR3 region has 11 residues. The CDR3 region is CASGNSDTQYF. Written as DNA, the CDR3 is TGTGCCAGCGGGAATTCAGATACGCAGTATTTT.

This clonotype was detected many times. J is TRBJ2-3 and V is TRBV9; TRBD2 matches 9 bases. CDR1 SGDLS and CDR2 YYNGEE come from the germline V gene. V dropped 0 bases and J dropped 3; count of bases not matched to a gene: 5. The CDR3 extends over 16 amino acids. The CDR3 nucleotides are TGTGCCAGCAGCGTAGCGGCGGGAGGGGGGACAGATACGCAGTATTTT. It encodes CASSVAAGGGTDTQYF.

This clonotype was recorded at least ten times. In DNA form, the CDR3 reads TGTGCCACCAGTGAACCCCCGGGACAGGGAAGGGTAAATGAGCAGTTCTTC. Protein: CATSEPPGQGRVNEQFF. The gene calls are TRBV24-1 and TRBJ2-1; 9 nucleotides align to TRBD1. Per germline, CDR1 KGHDR and CDR2 SFDVKD. The CDR3 loop spans 17 amino acids. Germline trimming cut 4 bases from V and 7 bases from J; bases unmatched to any gene: 13.

Only a few counts were recorded for this clonotype. This sequence joins TRBV5-1 and TRBJ2-3, with D unclear. This CDR3 is 16 amino acids long. CDR1 and CDR2 from the germline V gene are SGHRS and YFSETQ. V lost 0 bases and J lost 3, with 14 bases in between. The CDR3 spells CASSLGHLTGTDTQYF. The CDR3 bases are TGCGCCAGCAGCTTGGGGCACCTTACCGGGACAGATACGCAGTATTTT.

This clonotype was detected many times. This chain joins TRBV5-1 and TRBJ2-7; a possible D gene is TRBD2 (6 bases). Germline V CDR1 and CDR2: SGHRS, YFSETQ. This CDR3 region has 14 residues. V dropped 2 bases and J dropped 2 bases, with 11 bases sitting between them. For the CDR3, the DNA is TGCGCCAGCAGCTTCAGGGACTTAGCCTACGAGCAGTACTTC. Its translation is CASSFRDLAYEQYF.

The table lists this clonotype with many counts. The chain couples TRBV12-3 or TRBV12-4 to TRBJ2-3; TRBD2 matches at 9 bases. CDR3 length: 16 residues. The junction had 13 bases not matched to a gene; V was cut back by 7 bases and J by 5 bases. Written as DNA, the CDR3 is TGTGCCAGCATCCCTGGCGGGAGGGTAATTAAAGATACGCAGTATTTT. Amino acids: CASIPGGRVIKDTQYF.

This clonotype occurred once. The junction and the germline gene differ at one end; a read error may be behind it. The rearrangement joins TRBV7-2 to TRBJ2-2; 8 bases fit TRBD1. Germline CDR1 and CDR2: SGHTA and FQGNSA. The CDR3 sequence is 15 residues long. The CDR3 spells CASSSRGLGTGGLFF. In DNA, the CDR3 is TGTGCCAGCAGCTCCAGGGGGCTGGGTACCGGGGGGCTGTTTTTT. Full variable domain (remainder filled in from reference TRBV7-2 and TRBJ2-2): GAGVSQSPSNKVTEKGKDVELRCDPISGHTALYWYRQSLGQGLEFLIYFQGNSAPDKSGLPSDRFSAERTGGSVSTLTIQRTQQEDSAVYLCASSSRGLGTGGLFFGEGSRLTVL.

This clonotype was detected ten times or more. V gene TRBV5-1 combines with J gene TRBJ2-1; D is ambiguous. The germline gives CDR1 SGHRS, CDR2 YFSETQ. The CDR3 has 15 amino acids. Trimming took 3 bases from V and 5 from J, leaving 15 bases between them. In DNA, the CDR3 is TGCGCCAGCAGCTCCGAGCCGAATGGGAACAATGAGCAGTTCTTC. Translating gives CASSSEPNGNNEQFF.

V and J are TRBV3-1 and TRBJ2-7; D unresolved. Germline CDR1 is LGHDT and CDR2 is YNNKEL (reference sequence). Trimming stripped 2 bases from V and 7 bases from J, with 9 bases between. The CDR3 totals 12 residues. In nucleotides, the CDR3 is TGTGCCAGCAGCCAACGCTACGGAGAGCAGTACTTC. It codes for CASSQRYGEQYF.

This clonotype appeared a few times. The V call is TRBV6-5, the J call TRBJ1-2, with D possibly matching TRBD1 (5 bases). Trimming removed 6 bases from V and 7 bases from J, with 18 bases in between. Germline V gene lookup returns CDR1 MNHEY and CDR2 SVGAGI. The CDR3 is made up of 14 amino acids. DNA of the CDR3: TGTGCCAGCAGCTCCGGCCTTGTTGGGGCTGGCTACACCTTC. Protein: CASSSGLVGAGYTF.

In its sample, this clonotype is medium-sized. This chain links TRBV5-1 with TRBJ2-7, with no clear D. The V end lost 4 bases, the J end lost 2 bases, and 19 bases lay between the germline ends. This CDR3 contains 16 residues. CDR1 SGHRS and CDR2 YFSETQ come from the germline V gene. CDR3 coding DNA: TGCGCCAGCAGCCCCCAGTATCTTGGCAGGACCTACGAGCAGTACTTC. Protein: CASSPQYLGRTYEQYF.

A word on this clonotype: A much larger clonotype is one base distant, so this may be a read error. The chain joins TRBV20-1 to TRBJ2-5, with 9 bases that match TRBD1. With 4 bases clipped from V and 2 bases from J, the junction kept 11 bases outside the gene matches. This CDR3 has 16 residues. The germline gives CDR1 DFQATT, CDR2 SNEGSKA (reference sequence). The CDR3 DNA reads TGCAGTGCTATAGATCATACGGGACAGGGTCAAGAGACCCAGTACTTC. It codes for CSAIDHTGQGQETQYF.

This clonotype occurred many times. The J gene is TRBJ2-5, the V gene TRBV29-1, with 8 nucleotides matching TRBD2. Germline CDR1 SQVTM, CDR2 ANQGSEA. The CDR3 is made up of 12 amino acids. Germline trimming cut 7 bases from V and 4 bases from J; bases unmatched to any gene: 5. The CDR3 DNA follows: TGCAGCGCCCCTGCGGGGGGAGAGACCCAGTACTTC. Its protein is CSAPAGGETQYF.

This clonotype has a count of ten or more. The chain employs TRBV5-1 and TRBJ2-7; D not certain. CDR3 length: 14 residues. Germline lookup yields CDR1 SGHRS and CDR2 YFSETQ. Trimming took off 2 bases at V and 0 bases at J, with 9 bases between the two ends. The CDR3, as DNA: TGCGCCAGCAGCTTCAGAGGCGACTCCTACGAGCAGTACTTC. Protein product: CASSFRGDSYEQYF.

This clonotype was observed many times. The chain links TRBV20-1 to TRBJ2-7, with D unresolved. The ends were cut back, 1 base at V and 0 bases at J, with 10 bases in the middle. This CDR3 region has 14 residues. Germline CDR1 is DFQATT and CDR2 is SNEGSKA (reference sequence). CDR3: CSARAPQSSYEQYF. CDR3 coding DNA: TGCAGTGCTAGAGCCCCACAGAGCTCCTACGAGCAGTACTTC.

For this clonotype: A read error is possible here, since a much larger clone lies one base away. Lacking the conserved final phenylalanine or tryptophan, this CDR3 likely reflects a read error. The chain couples TRBV5-1 to TRBJ2-7; D is possibly TRBD1 (6 bases). The V end was cut by 5 bases, the J end by 2 bases, with 11 bases between. The CDR3 has 13 residues. Germline V gene sequence: CDR1 SGHRS, CDR2 YFSETQ. CDR3 coding DNA: TGCGCCAGCAGTCCAGGGGCCCCCTACGAGCAGTACTCC. This gives the protein CASSPGAPYEQYS.

The V gene is TRBV7-2, the J gene TRBJ2-6, with unresolved D. Germline assignment: CDR1 SGHTA and CDR2 FQGNSA. The CDR3 runs 16 residues. The V end lost 5 bases, the J end lost 2 bases, and 13 bases lay between the germline ends. Here the CDR3 DNA reads TGTGCCAGCAGCCCCACCTCGGTAGCTGGGGCCAACGTCCTGACTTTC. It is translated as CASSPTSVAGANVLTF.

This clonotype has a count of ten or more. This chain joins TRBV3-1 and TRBJ1-3; D may be TRBD1 (6 bases). The CDR3 contains 16 residues. Germline loops: CDR1 LGHDT, CDR2 YNNKEL (reference sequence). Trimming removed 0 bases from V and 8 bases from J, with 17 bases in between. This chain's CDR3 is CASSQDRGASRHTIYF. CDR3 in DNA: TGTGCCAGCAGCCAAGATAGGGGGGCAAGTCGGCACACCATATATTTT.

This clonotype was counted at least ten times. The chain has TRBV10-2 and TRBJ2-1, with 7 positions matching TRBD2. J lost 1 base, V lost 4 bases, and 4 bases had no gene match. The CDR3 loop spans 15 amino acids. Germline V CDR1 and CDR2: WSHSY, SAAADI. CDR3 residues: CASSGGLLSYNEQFF. The CDR3 bases are TGCGCCAGCAGTGGGGGACTACTATCCTACAATGAGCAGTTCTTC.

Many counts were recorded for this clonotype. This rearrangement joins TRBV20-1 to TRBJ2-1; 11 bases agree with TRBD2. V trimming: 5 bases; J trimming: 7 bases; junction bases outside the gene matches: 7. The CDR3 covers 14 residues. Germline assignment: CDR1 DFQATT and CDR2 SNEGSKA (reference sequence). CDR3 in amino acids: CSAALAGAKNEQFF. In DNA form, the CDR3 reads TGCAGTGCTGCACTAGCGGGAGCGAAGAATGAGCAGTTCTTC.

V and J are TRBV5-1 and TRBJ2-2; 8 nucleotides match TRBD1. This CDR3 comprises 15 residues. Germline lookup yields CDR1 SGHRS and CDR2 YFSETQ. J gave up 7 bases and V 0 bases, and 5 bases lay outside the gene matches. The CDR3 DNA sequence: TGCGCCAGCAGCTTGGAGGACAGGGCGGGCGGGGAGCTGTTTTTT. This codes for CASSLEDRAGGELFF.